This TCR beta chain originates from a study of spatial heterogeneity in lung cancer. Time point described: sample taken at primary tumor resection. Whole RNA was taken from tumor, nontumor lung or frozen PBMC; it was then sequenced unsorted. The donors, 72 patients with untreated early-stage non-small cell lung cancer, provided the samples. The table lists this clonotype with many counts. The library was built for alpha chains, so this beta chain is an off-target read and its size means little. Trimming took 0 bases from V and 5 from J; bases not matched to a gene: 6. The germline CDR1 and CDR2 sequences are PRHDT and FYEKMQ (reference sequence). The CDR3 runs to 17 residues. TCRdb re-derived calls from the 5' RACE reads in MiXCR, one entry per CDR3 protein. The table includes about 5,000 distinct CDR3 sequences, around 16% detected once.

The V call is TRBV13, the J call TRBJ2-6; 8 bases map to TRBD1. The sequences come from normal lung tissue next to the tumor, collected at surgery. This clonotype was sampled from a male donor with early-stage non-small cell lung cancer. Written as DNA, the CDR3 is TGTGCCAGCAGCTTAGGGGCAGGGGGCGACTGGGCCAACGTCCTGACTTTC. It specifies CASSLGAGGDWANVLTF. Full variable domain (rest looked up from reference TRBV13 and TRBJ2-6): AAGVIQSPRHLIKEKRETATLKCYPIPRHDTVYWYQQGPGQDPQFLISFYEKMQSDKGSIPDRFSAQQFSDYHSELNMSSLELGDSALYFCASSLGAGGDWANVLTFGAGSRLTVL.